These 22 T cell receptor beta chains share one sample of origin, sequenced in a study of PD-1 blockade in mismatch repair-deficient tumors. Data came from immunoSEQ multiplex PCR; TCRdb stores just in-frame clones and leaves some out. The sample consists of 40,000 or so clones, roughly 83% of them appearing once. The specimen comprised peripheral blood, sampled 4 weeks after starting pembrolizumab. Source of these receptors: an adult with mismatch repair-deficient cancer.

The chain has TRBV5-1 and TRBJ1-2, with 10 bases fitting TRBD1. Germline lookup yields CDR1 SGHRS and CDR2 YFSETQ. The CDR3 sequence is 15 residues long. V lost 4 bases to trimming and J lost 1 base; unmatched junction nucleotides: 4. For the CDR3, the DNA is TGCGCCAGCAGCCAGACAGGGGGCAATAACTATGGCTACACCTTC. This codes for CASSQTGGNNYGYTF.

The chain recombines TRBV30 with TRBJ1-1; 12 bases are shared with TRBD1. This CDR3 region has 18 residues. In germline, CDR1 is GTSNPN, CDR2 SVGIG (reference sequence). The ends lost 1 base at V and 5 bases at J; junction bases unmatched: 14. The CDR3 DNA reads TGTGCCTGGAGTGGACTACCGGGACAGGGGGCGAAAAAGACTGAAGCTTTCTTT. Its protein is CAWSGLPGQGAKKTEAFF.

This rearrangement joins TRBV7-8 to TRBJ2-2; a possible D gene is TRBD1 (7 bases). In germline, CDR1 is SGHVS, CDR2 FQNEAQ. V shed 7 bases and J shed 3 bases, with 21 bases lying between them. CDR3 length: 17 amino acids. The CDR3 DNA reads as TGTGCCAGCATCAAGTCAGGGGGGAAGGTCTACACCGGGGAGCTGTTTTTT. Amino acid sequence: CASIKSGGKVYTGELFF.

The chain couples TRBV28 to TRBJ1-1, with TRBD1 matching over 9 bases. The germline CDR1 and CDR2 sequences are MDHEN and SYDVKM. V was pared by 6 bases and J by 5 bases, with 10 bases of the junction left unmatched. The CDR3 length is 15 residues. The CDR3 nucleotides are TGTGCCAGCAGCGAAAGAACAGGGGGCTGGACTGAAGCTTTCTTT. Translating gives CASSERTGGWTEAFF.

This clone showed up many times. The J gene is TRBJ2-3, the V gene TRBV11-3; the match to TRBD2 covers 7 bases. V lost 8 bases to trimming and J lost 4 bases; unmatched junction nucleotides: 6. Germline assignment: CDR1 SGHNT and CDR2 YENEEA. The CDR3 loop spans 13 amino acids. The CDR3 DNA reads as TGTGCCAGCCGACTAGCCGTGGCAGATACGCAGTATTTT. It yields the protein CASRLAVADTQYF.

This clone was found once. The genes are TRBV10-2 and TRBJ2-7; 15 bases are shared with TRBD2. The CDR3 runs 16 residues. Germline V CDR1 and CDR2: WSHSY, SAAADI. V was clipped by 9 bases and J by 2 bases; unmatched bases: 8. The CDR3 spells CASVGLAGGAPYEQYF. The CDR3 DNA reads TGCGCCAGTGTGGGACTAGCGGGAGGAGCCCCCTACGAGCAGTACTTC.

By its share, this clone is medium-sized. J is TRBJ2-2 and V is TRBV6-4, with 7 positions matching TRBD1. Germline V gene data show CDR1 as MRHNA and CDR2 as SNTAGT. With 3 bases clipped from V and 7 bases from J, the junction kept 2 bases outside the gene matches. This CDR3 comprises 13 residues. CDR3 nucleotide sequence: TGTGCCAGCAGTGAACAGGGGTACGGGGAGCTGTTTTTT. Protein sequence: CASSEQGYGELFF.

The chain has TRBV15 and TRBJ2-3; 8 nucleotides match TRBD2. Germline V gene sequence: CDR1 LNHNV, CDR2 YYDKDF (reference sequence). The CDR3 totals 14 residues. With V trimmed by 6 bases and J by 1 base, 3 bases remained unmatched. The CDR3 protein is CATRRGLGTDTQYF. The CDR3, as DNA: TGTGCCACCAGAAGGGGACTAGGCACAGATACGCAGTATTTT.

The chain couples TRBV4-3 to TRBJ2-5, with unresolved D. The CDR3 is 15 amino acids. Trimming took 1 base from V and 0 from J, leaving 9 bases between them. Germline V gene lookup returns CDR1 LGHNA and CDR2 YSLEER. The chain's CDR3 is CASSQGGRYQETQYF. CDR3 in DNA: TGCGCCAGCAGCCAAGGAGGACGGTACCAAGAGACCCAGTACTTC.

This chain joins TRBV28 and TRBJ2-3; the D gene is possibly TRBD2 (6 bases). Germline CDR1 and CDR2: MDHEN and SYDVKM. The length of the CDR3 is 15 residues. The V gene lost 5 bases and the J gene lost 5 bases, with 17 bases spanning the gap. The CDR3 spells CASSRRFGGGDTQYF. CDR3 DNA: TGTGCCAGCAGTCGGCGGTTCGGGGGAGGAGATACGCAGTATTTT.

As regards this clone: The junction and the germline gene differ at one end; a read error may be behind it. The CDR3 loop reads CASSEEGTGTDGYTF. CDR3 bases: TGCGCCAGCAGCGAAGAGGGGACCGGGACCGATGGCTACACCTTC. The chain is built from TRBV4-1 and TRBJ1-2, with TRBD1 as a possible D gene (5 bases). Germline-derived CDR1 and CDR2 are MGHRA and YSYEKL. CDR3 length: 15 amino acids.

The J gene is TRBJ2-5, the V gene TRBV7-2, with D perhaps assigned TRBD1 or TRBD2 (5 bases each). With 2 bases removed from V and 5 bases from J, the gap between germline ends came to 9 bases. This CDR3 has 13 residues. CDR1 and CDR2 (germline): SGHTA, FQGNSA. CDR3 coding DNA: TGTGCCAGCAGCTTAAGGTGGGGGGAGACCCAGTACTTC. Its translation: CASSLRWGETQYF.

The rearrangement joins TRBV29-1 to TRBJ1-3; D is possibly TRBD1 (5 bases). From germline, CDR1 is SQVTM and CDR2 ANQGSEA. Trimming shortened V by 6 bases and J by 0 bases, and 9 bases separated the two germline ends. There are 13 residues in the CDR3. The DNA for the CDR3 is TGCAGCGTCACGACAGACTCTGGAAACACCATATATTTT. Encoded protein: CSVTTDSGNTIYF.

This chain connects TRBV7-2 to TRBJ2-1; D is unresolved. The CDR3 loop spans 12 amino acids. The V end was cut by 5 bases, the J end by 13 bases, with 15 bases between. The germline CDR1 and CDR2 sequences are SGHTA and FQGNSA. The CDR3 region is CASSIPGLSQFF. CDR3 DNA sequence: TGTGCCAGCAGCATACCCGGGCTGAGTCAGTTCTTC.

The V call is TRBV28, the J call TRBJ2-3; D is uncertain. Germline V gene lookup returns CDR1 MDHEN and CDR2 SYDVKM. This CDR3 contains 12 residues. Trimming cost V 6 bases and J 6 bases, with 10 bases left between them. The CDR3 spells CASSWSLDTQYF. The CDR3 nucleotides are TGTGCCAGCAGCTGGAGCTTGGATACGCAGTATTTT.

The rearrangement joins TRBV5-4 to TRBJ2-1, with 11 bases fitting TRBD2. V dropped 4 bases and J dropped 2; count of bases not matched to a gene: 5. CDR1 and CDR2 (germline): SGHNT, YYREEE (reference sequence). This CDR3 is 16 amino acids long. The CDR3 loop reads CASSLIAGGPYNEQFF. DNA of the CDR3: TGTGCCAGCAGCCTAATAGCGGGAGGGCCCTACAATGAGCAGTTCTTC.

This chain joins TRBV5-8 and TRBJ2-1; D gene unclear. Germline CDR1 and CDR2: SGHTS and YDEGEE. The CDR3 is made up of 12 amino acids. With 2 bases removed from V and 5 bases from J, the gap between germline ends came to 5 bases. DNA of the CDR3: TGTGCCAGCAGCTTCTGGGACAATGAGCAGTTCTTC. Its protein is CASSFWDNEQFF.

The genes are TRBV28 and TRBJ2-7; a weak D match, TRBD2 (6 bases). Per the germline V gene, CDR1 is MDHEN and CDR2 is SYDVKM. Trimming removed 9 bases from V and 3 bases from J, with 12 bases in between. The CDR3 has 12 amino acids. This chain's CDR3 is CASTGLRYEQYF. In nucleotides, the CDR3 is TGTGCCAGTACGGGACTCCGCTACGAGCAGTACTTC.

The genes are TRBV29-1 and TRBJ2-7, with 10 bases that match TRBD1. V lost 4 bases to trimming and J lost 2 bases; unmatched junction nucleotides: 5. From germline, CDR1 is SQVTM and CDR2 ANQGSEA. This CDR3 has 14 residues. The CDR3 reads CSVVPGQGAYEQYF. The CDR3 DNA follows: TGCAGCGTTGTACCCGGACAGGGGGCCTACGAGCAGTACTTC.

This clone was picked up one time. The chain recombines TRBV6-4 with TRBJ2-3; 7 nucleotides line up with TRBD2. CDR1 and CDR2 from the germline V gene are MRHNA and SNTAGT. The ends lost 0 bases at V and 4 bases at J; junction bases unmatched: 4. The CDR3 has 15 amino acids. CDR3 sequence: CASSDSAGDSDTQYF. The CDR3 DNA sequence: TGTGCCAGCAGTGACTCGGCGGGGGACTCAGATACGCAGTATTTT.

The chain combines TRBV30 with TRBJ2-5; D call uncertain. The CDR3 consists of 12 residues. The ends were cut back, 6 bases at V and 5 bases at J, with 13 bases in the middle. Per the germline V gene, CDR1 is GTSNPN and CDR2 is SVGIG (reference sequence). In DNA form, the CDR3 reads TGTGCCTGTCGGGTTCTAGGTGAGACCCAGTACTTC. Translation gives CACRVLGETQYF.

V usage is TRBV28 and J usage is TRBJ2-3, with D uncertain. The germline V gene encodes CDR1 MDHEN and CDR2 SYDVKM. The CDR3 extends over 13 amino acids. The V end lost 7 bases, the J end lost 2 bases, and 10 bases lay between the germline ends. CDR3 sequence: CASNSRTTDTQYF. The CDR3 bases are TGTGCCAGCAATAGCAGAACCACAGATACGCAGTATTTT.